The entry below gives a single T cell receptor beta chain sequence along with its context. There are 14 residues in the CDR3. Germline V gene lookup returns CDR1 LNHDA and CDR2 SQIVND (reference sequence). The germline V and J ends were trimmed by 4 bases and 4 bases, with 11 bases remaining between them. These data originate in a study of T cells in Graves' hyperthyroidism and ophthalmopathy. Amplification of TCR beta CDR3 regions was performed using RNA transcripts as template. In the first-round RT-PCR of the TCR CDR3, the HTBI primer set was used. One entry per CDR3 protein, called by TCRdb with MiXCR from the multiplex PCR reads. The repertoire holds fewer than 800,000 distinct CDR3 sequences, with around 17% as singletons.

The clonotype comes from a man aged 18 to 35 with Graves' hyperthyroidism. The sequenced sample was blood. The chain recombines TRBV19 with TRBJ2-1, with D maybe TRBD2 (6 bases). The CDR3 coding sequence is TGTGCCAGTAGTACAGTTGGGGGGTACAATGAGCAGTTCTTC. This encodes CASSTVGGYNEQFF.